This TCR beta chain was obtained from a study of T cell clusters in autoimmune cytopenias. Study context: A median age of 59 years and mean of about 52 years characterized healthy donor controls.

One tube held mixed TRB-A and TRB-B primer pools for touch-down PCR. TCRdb reanalyzed the multiplex PCR reads, giving one entry per CDR3 protein sequence and no DNA. Listed are several thousand distinct CDR3 sequences; roughly 15% falls within the top ten. Germline-derived CDR1 and CDR2 are SEHNR and FQNEAQ (reference sequence). This CDR3 region has 11 residues. Each sample's input was around 250 ng genomic DNA, roughly 40,000 genome equivalents. Concerning this clonotype itself: Antigen: not known.

General study findings and limits: Comparing secondary cytopenia with chronic lymphocytic leukemia showed no cluster-lack signature, apparently masked by lymphoma repertoire. No experiment has yet validated the function of the T cell clusters defined in silico.

Separately, the same data were catalogued under a study of T cell repertoires in aging, cancer and after chemotherapy. From that study: In healthy donors, age-related TCR diversity loss mainly reflected lost richness.

V usage is TRBV7-9 and J usage is TRBJ2-7. The sequencing input was peripheral blood. The TCR comes from a human donor in good health. CDR3 amino acids: CASSAHEEQYF. Together with reference TRBV7-9 and TRBJ2-7, the CDR3 gives the full variable domain: DTGVSQNPRHKITKRGQNVTFRCDPISEHNRLYWYRQTLGQGPEFLTYFQNEAQLEKSRLLSDRFSAERPKGSFSTLEIQRTEQGDSAMYLCASSAHEEQYFGPGTRLTVT.